The text below deals with one TCR beta chain. Clinical history as reported by participants underpinned cohort assignment. The data belong to a study of blood T cell repertoires in COVID-19. Study as a whole: The samples span acute and convalescent COVID-19 from the United States, Italy and Spain. In each case, the material was cDNA or gDNA derived from T cells, B-cell-depleted T cells, or PBMCs.

Germline V gives CDR1 SGHVS, CDR2 FQNEAQ. The V gene end was trimmed by 4 bases and the J gene end by 1 base; junction bases not matched to a gene: 8. The CDR3 has 17 amino acids. As processed by the authors: It was from reference gene primer amplification that nucleated cell counts were estimated. Sequencing used immunoSEQ multiplex PCR; TCRdb keeps in-frame clones, though not all of them. V, J and clone size reflect that table, while D and trimming were determined from the DNA. This table has 200,000 or so clones, approximately 88% appearing once. This sequence was found in a woman aged 40-49 years with acute COVID-19. Sequenced material: PBMCs or T cells enriched from blood (not recorded which). V is TRBV7-8 and J is TRBJ2-3, with TRBD2 identical over 10 bases. The CDR3 protein is CASSSTRTSGRTDTQYF. The DNA of the CDR3 is TGTGCCAGCAGCTCTACGAGGACTAGCGGACGCACAGATACGCAGTATTTT.